This T cell receptor (beta chain) appears in the sequencing data of a study of human T cells and chemical hapten exposure. Overall study context: Patch tests applied 0.01% DPC to the upper back, read at 6 days. Mainly, slight library volume differences in the pool made TCR yields vary.

The time point is: patch test 1, 2 weeks after DPC sensitization. Treatment defined: therapeutic diphenylcyclopropenone sensitization with weekly scalp DPC. Patients had alopecia, were aged 18 to 70, and were not pregnant. TCRdb reprocessed the RACE reads with MiXCR, giving one entry per CDR3 protein. The data contain about 110,000 distinct CDR3 sequences, around 10% of them seen just once; the ten biggest clones take up under 4.5%. The table lists this clonotype with a few counts. CDR3 length equals 13 residues. Germline V gene lookup returns CDR1 LGHNA and CDR2 YNFKEQ. The germline V and J ends were trimmed by 0 bases and 0 bases, with 2 bases remaining between them.

This TCR was recovered from a woman aged 35 to 49 with alopecia areata. Some clones in this sample may be carry-over from other donors' samples. The chain uses TRBV4-2 and TRBJ1-1; D not certain. The specimen comprised whole blood, sampled in connection with sensitization to the hapten diphenylcyclopropenone (DPC). The CDR3 DNA reads TGTGCCAGCAGCCAAGAAATGAACACTGAAGCTTTCTTT. Residues: CASSQEMNTEAFF.